This entry features one T cell receptor (beta chain) sequence. What it binds is unknown. This entry belongs to a study of a mutant IDH1 vaccine in newly diagnosed glioma. On the study more broadly: Treated individuals were around 60% male and roughly 38% female, averaging roughly 44 years of age. Whole-study results and caveats: Overall, more than 85% of patients had vaccine-induced immune responses.

The CDR3 spans 14 residues. Germline V CDR1 and CDR2: KGHSH, LQKENI. The V gene lost 1 base and the J gene lost 2 bases, with 6 bases spanning the gap. The assay was immunoSEQ multiplex PCR, and TCRdb's table has in-frame clones only and misses some. The top ten hold roughly 6.8% of the sample, which has around 92,000 clones, 83% seen once. Time point reported: baseline, week 1 (first vaccination visit). The treatment was: pre-vaccination baseline after standard-of-care therapy. Sequenced material: PBMCs, taken from a glioma patient treated with radiotherapy, temozolomide or both. This clonotype originated in a woman aged 50 to 65 with glioma. J is TRBJ1-5 and V is TRBV18; a possible D gene is TRBD1 (6 bases). This chain's CDR3 is CASSPRQGNQPQHF. In nucleotides, the CDR3 is TGTGCCAGCTCACCACGACAGGGCAATCAGCCCCAGCATTTT.